The entry below gives a single T cell receptor beta chain sequence along with its context. Its antigen is still unknown. Per the germline V gene, CDR1 is SGHTA and CDR2 is FQGTGA. V was trimmed by 8 bases and J by 0 bases, leaving 14 bases between them. The CDR3 runs 14 residues. Sequencing was performed with immunoSEQ multiplex PCR; in TCRdb, only in-frame clones are kept and a portion is missing. Among about 170,000 clones listed, around 87% were seen once. This sample is part of a study of T cell responses to AZD1222 COVID-19 vaccine. Overall study findings and caveats: The reported proportion of spike-specific TCRs targeting unmutated variant regions was nearly half.

The sequence came from an adult in good health. The chain joins TRBV7-3 to TRBJ2-7; D is ambiguous. The specimen was peripheral blood, collected on day 0 of AZD1222 vaccination. CDR3 sequence: CASGDGPPSYEQYF. The DNA for the CDR3 is TGTGCCAGCGGTGACGGTCCGCCCTCCTACGAGCAGTACTTC.